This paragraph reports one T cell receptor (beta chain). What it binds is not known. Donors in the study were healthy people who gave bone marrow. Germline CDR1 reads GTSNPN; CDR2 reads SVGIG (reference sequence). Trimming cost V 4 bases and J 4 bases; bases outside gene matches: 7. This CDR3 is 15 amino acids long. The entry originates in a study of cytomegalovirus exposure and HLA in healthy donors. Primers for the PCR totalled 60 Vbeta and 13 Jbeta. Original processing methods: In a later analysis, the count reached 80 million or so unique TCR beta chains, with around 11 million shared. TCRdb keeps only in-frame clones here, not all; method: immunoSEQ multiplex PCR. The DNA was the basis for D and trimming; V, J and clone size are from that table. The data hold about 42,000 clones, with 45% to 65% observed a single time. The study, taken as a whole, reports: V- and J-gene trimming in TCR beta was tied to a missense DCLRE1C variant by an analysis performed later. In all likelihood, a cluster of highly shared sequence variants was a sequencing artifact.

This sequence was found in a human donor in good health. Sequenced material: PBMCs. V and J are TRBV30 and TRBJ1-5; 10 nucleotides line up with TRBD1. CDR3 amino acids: CAWNRQGAGNQPQHF. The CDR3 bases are TGTGCCTGGAATCGACAGGGGGCAGGTAATCAGCCCCAGCATTTT.